The clone carrying this T cell receptor (beta chain) was seen a handful of times. Its specificity is not known. The TCRbeta library was prepared with unique molecular identifiers. TCRdb fed the PCR reads into MiXCR, producing one record per CDR3 protein. This table has hundreds of thousands of distinct CDR3 sequences, around 14% appearing once. The sample belongs to a study of T-cell reconstitution after alpha-beta-depleted transplantation in children. In germline, CDR1 is DFQATT, CDR2 SNEGSKA (reference sequence). The CDR3 totals 16 residues. V lost 3 bases to trimming and J lost 2 bases, with 14 bases between them. Study conclusions and caveats: Among T cells one year after transplant, newly produced cells accounted for most counts and diversity.

Here the sequenced sample was PBMCs, taken before TCRalphabeta/CD19-depleted stem cell transplant. The origin of this receptor is a girl aged 2-15 years with congenital amegakaryocytic thrombocytopenia, due to receive a stem cell transplant. The rearrangement links TRBV20-1 to TRBJ2-6; TRBD1 might be the D (6 bases). The CDR3: CSASRQGSAGANVLTF. CDR3 DNA sequence: TGCAGTGCTAGTCGGCAGGGGAGTGCTGGGGCCAACGTCCTGACTTTC.